This T cell receptor (beta chain) was captured by sequencing in a study of cytomegalovirus exposure and HLA in healthy donors. Points from the study as a whole: Reported performance of the classifier showed diagnosis of cytomegalovirus status with high specificity and sensitivity. There were some public TCRs occurring in many donors, but most TCR sequences were rare. Later, an analysis found that TCR clusters from the first cohort tended to co-occur in the roughly 110 validation repertoires.

As concerns this clone: No antigen is known for it.

V lost 7 bases, J lost 3 bases, and 14 bases lay in between. This CDR3 contains 13 residues. In germline, CDR1 is SGHRS, CDR2 YFSETQ. Method: immunoSEQ multiplex PCR; TCRdb's copy keeps in-frame clones and lacks some. Of 160,000 or so clones in the sample, roughly 86% were seen once. Sequenced input: PBMCs. This TCR was recovered from a man aged 18 to 29 in good health and CMV-seropositive. The chain uses TRBV5-1 and TRBJ2-7; tentatively, D is TRBD1 (5 bases). As DNA, the CDR3 is TGCGCCAGCCAGACAGAGCTCCACTACGAGCAGTACTTC. This sequence encodes CASQTELHYEQYF.